Here is one T cell receptor beta chain with its context. Its antigen is unidentified. Primers: 60 Vbeta forward and 13 Jbeta reverse. Profiled with immunoSEQ multiplex PCR; TCRdb holds only in-frame clones, not every one. The sample holds roughly 120,000 clones. These data are taken from a study of cytomegalovirus exposure and HLA in healthy donors. Points from the study as a whole: Presence/absence analysis assumed near-uniform sequencing depth across donors.

V lost 1 base, J lost 2 bases, and 8 bases lay in between. This CDR3 region has 14 residues. CDR1 LNHDA and CDR2 SQIVND come from the germline V gene (reference sequence). The chain has TRBV19 and TRBJ1-1, with D possibly being TRBD1 (6 bases). Sequenced material: PBMCs. The TCR sequence derives from a man younger than 45 in good health and CMV-seronegative. The CDR3 loop reads CASSIGTVNTEAFF. The CDR3, as DNA: TGTGCCAGTAGTATAGGGACAGTCAACACTGAAGCTTTCTTT.